Below, 13 T cell receptor beta chains from the same sample are listed, as sequenced in a study of cytotoxic CD8 clonotypes in ibrutinib-treated CLL. Using immunoSEQ multiplex PCR, the repertoire was profiled, and TCRdb retains in-frame clones only, with some absent. The profile covers roughly 150,000 clones, with around nine tenths appearing a single time and about 2.9% taken by the ten largest. This specimen was PBMCs, taken at disease progression, from a patient treated with ibrutinib. These receptors were taken from a human donor with chronic lymphocytic leukemia.

This clone was detected a few times. V gene TRBV7-2 combines with J gene TRBJ1-3; 7 bases map to TRBD1. Germline assignment: CDR1 SGHTA and CDR2 FQGNSA. The junction had 11 bases not matched to a gene; V was cut back by 2 bases and J by 1 base. The CDR3 consists of 18 residues. The CDR3 nucleotides read TGTGCCAGCAGCTTAAGCTTATCAGGGGGAGGTTCTGGAAACACCATATATTTT. Its protein product is CASSLSLSGGGSGNTIYF.

The V call is TRBV23-1, the J call TRBJ1-4, with 7 bases aligning to TRBD1. TRBV23-1 belongs to the ORF category, with a function that is uncertain. J lost 3 bases, V lost 0 bases, and 4 bases had no gene match. This CDR3 contains 16 residues. The DNA of the CDR3 is TGCGCCAGCAGTCAATCGTCGGGGACAGCTAATGAAAAACTGTTTTTT. This sequence encodes CASSQSSGTANEKLFF.

The chain joins TRBV30 to TRBJ1-4; weak D call: TRBD1 (6 bases). The CDR3 extends over 13 amino acids. Germline V gives CDR1 GTSNPN, CDR2 SVGIG (reference sequence). Trimming left V 1 base short and J 8 bases short, with 11 bases between. CDR3 in amino acids: CAWSAQGREKLFF. CDR3 coding DNA: TGTGCCTGGAGTGCACAGGGAAGGGAAAAACTGTTTTTT. Drawing the rest from reference TRBV30 and TRBJ1-4, the complete variable domain is SQTIHQWPATLVQPVGSPLSLECTVEGTSNPNLYWYRQAAGRGLQLLFYSVGIGQISSEVPQNLSASRPQDRQFILSSKKLLLSDSGFYLCAWSAQGREKLFFGSGTQLSVL.

This clone has more than one count but fewer than ten. This sequence joins TRBV15 and TRBJ1-5; D not resolved. The CDR3 covers 14 residues. Germline CDR1 reads LNHNV; CDR2 reads YYDKDF (reference sequence). With 2 bases removed from V and 5 bases from J, the gap between germline ends came to 10 bases. CDR3 loop: CATSRIAGDQPQHF. CDR3 nucleotide sequence: TGTGCCACCAGCAGAATCGCCGGAGATCAGCCCCAGCATTTT.

Notes on this clone: A read error may produce the germline difference seen at one junction end. This chain connects TRBV7-7 to TRBJ2-7, with 9 bases matching TRBD1. The germline gives CDR1 SSHAT, CDR2 FNYEAQ (reference sequence). The CDR3 runs 13 residues. CDR3 residues: CASSPGQGYEQYF. The CDR3 DNA reads as TGTGCTAGCAGCCCGGGACAGGGCTACGAGCAGTACTTC.

The chain uses TRBV18 and TRBJ2-5; perhaps TRBD2 as D (6 bases). V lost 3 bases and J 4 bases, leaving 15 bases between the germline ends. Germline-derived CDR1 and CDR2 are KGHSH and LQKENI. This CDR3 comprises 15 residues. The CDR3 coding sequence is TGTGCCAGCTCACCTAGGACTAATCGGCGAGAGACCCAGTACTTC. It is translated as CASSPRTNRRETQYF.

The chain has TRBV10-3 and TRBJ1-5; 8 bases are a match to TRBD1. The germline V gene encodes CDR1 ENHRY and CDR2 SYGVKD. V lost 6 bases, J lost 4 bases, and 11 bases stayed unmatched. The CDR3 has 16 residues. The CDR3 region is CAISDMDRDRNQPQHF. Here the CDR3 DNA reads TGTGCCATCAGCGACATGGACAGGGATCGTAATCAGCCCCAGCATTTT.

J is TRBJ1-2 and V is TRBV30, with a tentative D call TRBD1 (5 bases). The V and J ends lost 8 bases and 3 bases respectively, with 7 bases between them. The length of the CDR3 is 10 residues. From germline, CDR1 is GTSNPN and CDR2 SVGIG (reference sequence). CDR3 loop: CALGDYGYTF. The CDR3 coding sequence is TGTGCCCTGGGGGACTATGGCTACACCTTC.

The rearrangement uses TRBV6-5 and TRBJ2-7; D possibly corresponds to TRBD2 (6 bases). V was cut by 2 bases and J by 3 bases, with 14 bases left in between. CDR1 and CDR2 (germline): MNHEY, SVGAGI. This CDR3 is built from 15 residues. CDR3 sequence (DNA): TGTGCCAGCAGTTACACCGCGGGGACTGACTACGAGCAGTACTTC. Translating gives CASSYTAGTDYEQYF.

The genes are TRBV6-5 and TRBJ2-7, with 7 bases aligning to TRBD2. CDR1 is MNHEY and CDR2 is SVGAGI in the germline V gene. Trimming at V came to 0 bases and at J to 4 bases, leaving 6 bases not matched to a gene. This CDR3 has 15 amino acids. CDR3 loop: CASSYSGLGGYEQYF. The CDR3 coding sequence is TGTGCCAGCAGTTACTCTGGACTAGGCGGGTACGAGCAGTACTTC.

The chain uses TRBV7-2 and TRBJ2-1; 7 bases line up with TRBD1. The CDR3 is made up of 15 amino acids. CDR1 is SGHTA, CDR2 FQGNSA, per germline. The junction had 4 bases not matched to a gene; V was cut back by 5 bases and J by 0 bases. As DNA, the CDR3 is TGTGCCAGCAGCATTGGGACAGTCTCCTACAATGAGCAGTTCTTC. Protein sequence: CASSIGTVSYNEQFF.

This sequence joins TRBV7-6 and TRBJ2-5; either TRBD1 or TRBD2 may fit D (5 bases each). Germline CDR1 reads SGHVS; CDR2 reads FNYEAQ. This CDR3 region has 19 residues. The V end was cut by 5 bases, the J end by 5 bases, with 30 bases between. The CDR3 bases are TGTGCCAGCAGCCGCCGGGGCTTAAGGGACGGACCCTTGTGGGAGACCCAGTACTTC. Encoded protein: CASSRRGLRDGPLWETQYF.

This clone occurred once. The chain is built from TRBV6-5 and TRBJ1-4, with D possibly being TRBD1 (5 bases). The CDR3 is 15 residues long. Germline CDR1 and CDR2: MNHEY and SVGAGI. V shed 0 bases and J shed 7 bases, with 12 bases lying between them. The CDR3 protein is CASSYSAGWVEKLFF. DNA of the CDR3: TGTGCCAGCAGTTACTCGGCAGGGTGGGTTGAAAAACTGTTTTTT.